Listed below are T cell receptor beta chains from one sample, sequenced in a study of cytomegalovirus exposure and HLA in healthy donors. Method: immunoSEQ multiplex PCR; TCRdb's copy keeps in-frame clones and lacks some. Here the sample spans about 210,000 clones, 81% being singletons. The sample comprised PBMCs. These receptor sequences come from a man aged 35-49 years in good health and CMV-seropositive. Both conserved end residues are part of each CDR3. Each record gives: V gene, clone size, D gene, J gene, CDR3 protein, CDR3 DNA. A D gene is named only where the DNA matches it firmly. Not all rows give a size; the values are once, few, many and, for expanded clones, a class.

TRBV7-4	.	.	TRBJ2-1	CASSHHSSSYNEQFF	TGTGCCAGCAGCCATCACAGTAGCTCCTACAATGAGCAGTTCTTC
TRBV9	.	.	TRBJ2-5	CASSVVGQIQETQYF	TGTGCCAGCAGCGTAGTGGGACAAATACAAGAGACCCAGTACTTC
TRBV7-2	.	.	TRBJ1-4	CASSSGQPFEKLFF	TGTGCCAGCAGCTCGGGACAACCTTTTGAAAAACTGTTTTTT
TRBV28	once	TRBD1	TRBJ1-3	CASIPGQGYLRNTIYF	TGTGCCAGCATCCCGGGACAGGGTTATCTTCGAAACACCATATATTTT
TRBV28	.	TRBD1	TRBJ2-7	CASSLPPGTGGHEQYF	TGTGCCAGCAGCCTCCCTCCCGGAACAGGGGGCCACGAGCAGTACTTC
TRBV5-4	.	.	TRBJ2-7	CASSYGTGDEQYF	TGTGCCAGCAGCTATGGGACGGGGGACGAGCAGTACTTC
TRBV2	.	.	TRBJ2-3	CASRFRGTDTQYF	TGTGCCAGCAGGTTCAGGGGCACAGATACGCAGTATTTT
TRBV19	once	TRBD1	TRBJ1-5	CASSQGQTSNQPQHF	TGTGCCAGTAGTCAGGGACAGACTAGCAATCAGCCCCAGCATTTT
TRBV14	.	TRBD1	TRBJ1-6	CASRSGQVHNSPLHF	TGTGCCAGCAGGAGTGGACAGGTCCATAATTCACCCCTCCACTTT
TRBV6-1	.	.	TRBJ1-5	CASSPFKPNQPQHF	TGTGCCAGCAGTCCGTTTAAGCCAAATCAGCCCCAGCATTTT
TRBV7-2	.	TRBD2	TRBJ2-1	CASSLDGRLAGGSYNEQFF	TGTGCCAGCAGCTTAGACGGGCGTCTAGCGGGAGGTTCCTACAATGAGCAGTTCTTC
TRBV5-1	.	TRBD1	TRBJ2-5	CASSWDRAQETQYF	TGCGCCAGCAGCTGGGACAGGGCCCAAGAGACCCAGTACTTC
TRBV7-9	few	.	TRBJ2-7	CASSNDWGQGEQYF	TGTGCCAGCAGCAATGACTGGGGGCAGGGGGAGCAGTACTTC
TRBV28	.	TRBD1	TRBJ2-7	CASSSGQGAYEQYF	TGTGCCAGCAGTTCAGGACAGGGGGCCTACGAGCAGTACTTC
TRBV19	.	.	TRBJ2-7	CASSSGTYYEQYF	TGTGCCAGTAGTTCCGGGACTTACTACGAGCAGTACTTC
TRBV28	few	TRBD1	TRBJ1-1	CASSASGTGNAEAFF	TGTGCCAGCAGTGCCTCCGGGACAGGGAACGCTGAAGCTTTCTTT
TRBV7-3	.	TRBD2	TRBJ2-5	CASSLTGGGSGWETQYF	TGTGCCAGCAGCTTAACGGGAGGCGGGAGTGGTTGGGAGACCCAGTACTTC
TRBV4-1	.	TRBD2	TRBJ2-5	CASSQGSVTSGAGSQETQYF	TGCGCCAGCAGCCAAGGGTCGGTCACTAGCGGGGCCGGAAGCCAAGAGACCCAGTACTTC
TRBV7-8	.	TRBD1	TRBJ2-3	CASSDRGLDTQYF	TGTGCCAGCTCCGACAGGGGGCTGGATACGCAGTATTTT
TRBV6-1	.	TRBD2	TRBJ2-7	CASSEVLAGLALGEQYF	TGTGCCAGCAGTGAAGTTTTAGCGGGACTAGCCCTAGGGGAGCAGTACTTC
TRBV4-1	.	.	TRBJ1-2	CASSHQKGYTF	TGCGCCAGCAGCCACCAGAAAGGCTACACCTTC
TRBV4-2	.	TRBD2	TRBJ2-3	CASSHLGTSGRTDTQYF	TGTGCCAGCAGCCATCTAGGGACTAGCGGGCGCACAGATACGCAGTATTTT
TRBV5-1	.	TRBD1	TRBJ1-5	CASSLGQWNQPQHF	TGTGCCAGCAGCTTGGGACAGTGGAATCAGCCCCAGCATTTT
TRBV29-1	.	TRBD1	TRBJ2-7	CSVEGTGGAVGAYEQYF	TGCAGCGTTGAGGGGACAGGGGGCGCGGTAGGCGCCTACGAGCAGTACTTC
TRBV27	.	TRBD2	TRBJ2-1	CASSSTSGSSNEQFF	TGTGCCAGCAGTTCGACTAGCGGGAGCAGCAATGAGCAGTTCTTC
TRBV25-1	.	TRBD1	TRBJ1-3	CASSRDRGGNTIYF	TGTGCCAGCAGTAGAGACAGGGGAGGAAACACCATATATTTT
TRBV4-2	.	TRBD2	TRBJ2-1	CASSPQAGLGGNEQFF	TGTGCCAGCAGCCCTCAGGCTGGGCTCGGGGGGAATGAGCAGTTCTTC
TRBV4-3	few	TRBD2	TRBJ2-7	CASSQERERYEQYF	TGCGCCAGCAGCCAAGAGCGGGAGAGGTACGAGCAGTACTTC
TRBV7-9	.	TRBD2	TRBJ2-3	CASTRYGREGISPTDTQYF	TGTGCCAGCACTCGATACGGGCGGGAGGGCATTAGCCCCACAGATACGCAGTATTTT
TRBV11-2	.	.	TRBJ2-5	CASSFGQQETQYF	TGTGCCAGCAGCTTTGGACAGCAAGAGACCCAGTACTTC
TRBV29-1	few	TRBD1	TRBJ2-3	CSVVGSGQVNTDTQYF	TGCAGCGTTGTGGGATCGGGACAGGTAAACACAGATACGCAGTATTTT
TRBV30	.	TRBD1	TRBJ1-4	CAWGQGSTNEKLFF	TGTGCCTGGGGACAGGGGTCAACTAATGAAAAACTGTTTTTT
TRBV19	.	TRBD2	TRBJ2-7	CASNGGGSYEQYF	TGTGCCAGCAATGGCGGGGGCTCCTACGAGCAGTACTTC
TRBV18	.	.	TRBJ2-5	CASTGEETQYF	TGTGCGTCCACGGGGGAAGAGACCCAGTACTTC
TRBV12-5	.	.	TRBJ1-2	CASGFWGGTNYGYTF	TGTGCTAGTGGTTTCTGGGGGGGGACTAACTATGGCTACACCTTC
TRBV18	.	.	TRBJ2-3	CASSPPSRDTQYF	TGTGCCAGCTCACCACCCTCGAGAGATACGCAGTATTTT
TRBV30	.	TRBD1	TRBJ1-1	CAWLGVPDRDSRMNTEAFF	TGTGCCTGGTTAGGGGTACCGGACCGGGACAGTCGGATGAACACTGAAGCTTTCTTT
TRBV19	.	.	TRBJ1-5	CASSIQATSNQPQHF	TGTGCCAGTAGTATCCAAGCCACTAGCAATCAGCCCCAGCATTTT
TRBV7-9	.	TRBD2	TRBJ2-2	CASTPGRREGTGELFF	TGTGCCAGCACCCCGGGTCGGAGGGAGGGCACCGGGGAGCTGTTTTTT
TRBV28	.	TRBD2	TRBJ2-7	CASSLSMLAGYEQYF	TGTGCCAGCAGTTTGAGTATGCTAGCGGGCTACGAGCAGTACTTC
TRBV6-4	.	.	TRBJ2-7	CASSGEAPSYEQYF	TGTGCCAGCAGTGGCGAGGCTCCCTCCTACGAGCAGTACTTC